This TCR beta chain was identified during a study of blood T cell repertoires in COVID-19 (dated by TCRdb to 2020 to 2021). As for the study more broadly: Samples from collaborators originated in the United States, Italy and Spain and spanned both the acute and convalescent phases of COVID-19. The material from the prospective study consisted of cDNA or gDNA derived from T cells, B-cell-depleted T cells, or PBMCs. The dataset comprised deeply sampled blood TCRbeta repertoires from subjects exposed to, actively infected with, or recovered from COVID-19. A freely available public database, intended as a resource for researchers studying the immune response to SARS-CoV-2, is where the repertoires were released. The samples were drawn from two sources: the first 160 participants of the ongoing ImmuneRACE study, and some 1,300 subjects contributed by 6 global collaborators. Nearly every sample came with metadata listing a de-identified subject ID, COVID-19 status, age in years and sex. HLA class I and class II types, where available, came from metadata supplied by the sample provider rather than from assay-based typing.

On this clone: Its antigen target is currently unknown. No qualities accompany the bases; no much larger clone lies one base away.

Measured from the cysteine to the phenylalanine, the CDR3 is 15 residues long. Just the 45-base CDR3 DNA is kept, in frame starting at base 1. Trimming removed 5 bases from V and 6 bases from J, leaving 17 bases between the germline ends. Reading the germline V gene gives CDR1 SGHTA and CDR2 FQGNSA. Each collaborating institution followed its own protocols to collect whole blood in K2EDTA tubes. For TCRbeta analysis, collaborator samples were shipped as frozen whole blood, as isolated PBMCs, or as DNA extracted from either sample type. Here is what the overall study found, with its caveats: Clinical and demographic metadata were provided uncurated, with the amount varying by source and participant.

The immunoSEQ Assay, a bias-controlled multiplex PCR, was used to amplify TCRbeta CDR3 regions from genomic DNA. The source study handled its data this way. Nucleated cell counts per sample were estimated from amplification of reference gene primers within the assay. To quantify the absolute abundance of each unique TCRbeta CDR3 rearrangement, sequence reads were collapsed and filtered. For each sample, productive Simpson clonality was calculated as the square root of Simpson's diversity index over productive rearrangements. TCRdb holds this immuneACCESS table with in-frame rearrangements only. Some clones are missing; in checked studies, unresolved V genes explain under half, and the rest has no known cause. V and J calls and clone size are copied from that table; D and trimming were computed from the DNA. The sample table holds 25,000 to 35,000 clones, of which roughly 78% were seen once. The ten largest account for roughly 21% of the sample.

The rearranged chain carries TRBV7-2 and TRBJ2-1, with TRBD2 as a weak D call on 6 bases. Sequenced input: peripheral blood. The TCR sequence derives from a boy between 2 and 10 years old with active or convalescent COVID-19. The nucleotide sequence reads TGTGCCAGCAGCCCCGGGGCACTGGAGGGCAATGAGCAGTTCTTC. Translation gives CASSPGALEGNEQFF.